Listed here are 21 T cell receptor beta chains from one sample, sequenced in a study of T cell responses to AZD1222 COVID-19 vaccine. The assay was immunoSEQ multiplex PCR, and TCRdb's table has in-frame clones only and misses some. The sample carries roughly 70,000 clones, approximately 80% recorded once. This specimen consisted of peripheral blood, obtained 28 days after the second AZD1222 dose. All receptors come from an adult who received the AZD1222 COVID-19 vaccine.

The gene calls are TRBV6-5 and TRBJ1-2; 9 bases fit TRBD1. Per germline, CDR1 MNHEY and CDR2 SVGAGI. V lost 6 bases and J lost 8; bases outside the gene matches: 4. There are 12 residues in the CDR3. Here the CDR3 DNA reads TGTGCCAGCAGACAGGGGGCTTACGGCTACACCTTC. Translated, it gives CASRQGAYGYTF.

To note about this clone: A junction end diverges from the germline sequence, so it may reflect a read error. J is TRBJ1-1 and V is TRBV29-1; D possibly corresponds to TRBD1 (6 bases). The CDR3 loop spans 10 amino acids. Germline CDR1 SQVTM, CDR2 ANQGSEA. The CDR3 protein is CSVENSDRYF. Here the CDR3 DNA reads TGCAGCGTCGAAAACTCGGACAGATATTTT.

The chain joins TRBV5-1 to TRBJ2-1; no definite D call. Germline V gene data show CDR1 as SGHRS and CDR2 as YFSETQ. The V end was cut by 0 bases, the J end by 5 bases, with 9 bases between. The CDR3 consists of 14 residues. For the CDR3, the DNA is TGCGCCAGCAGCTTGGAGCTACAGAACAATGAGCAGTTCTTC. This encodes CASSLELQNNEQFF.

The V and J genes are TRBV7-2 and TRBJ1-1; no clear D. Between the trimmed V and J ends, which lost 0 bases and 0 bases, there was a span of 5 bases. The CDR3 covers 14 residues. Per the germline V gene, CDR1 is SGHTA and CDR2 is FQGNSA. Here the CDR3 reads CASSLATLNTEAFF. The DNA of the CDR3 is TGTGCCAGCAGCTTAGCTACGCTGAACACTGAAGCTTTCTTT. The full variable domain, in which reference TRBV7-2 and TRBJ1-1 provide the parts outside the CDR3, is GAGVSQSPSNKVTEKGKDVELRCDPISGHTALYWYRQSLGQGLEFLIYFQGNSAPDKSGLPSDRFSAERTGGSVSTLTIQRTQQEDSAVYLCASSLATLNTEAFFGQGTRLTVV.

The CDR3 region is CASSMDGRLDSDTQYF. CDR3 nucleotide sequence: TGTGCCAGTAGTATGGATGGAAGACTAGATTCGGATACGCAGTATTTT. The chain combines TRBV19 with TRBJ2-3, with D possibly matching TRBD2 (6 bases). Trimming took off 3 bases at V and 6 bases at J, with 19 bases between the two ends. This CDR3 spans 16 amino acids. CDR1 and CDR2 from the germline V gene are LNHDA and SQIVND (reference sequence).

The table lists this clone with a few counts. The same CDR3 arises from other DNA sequences in this sample as well. The rearrangement joins TRBV5-1 to TRBJ1-5; D is unresolved. Germline V gene lookup returns CDR1 SGHRS and CDR2 YFSETQ. CDR3 length: 13 amino acids. V dropped 0 bases and J dropped 1 base, with 2 bases sitting between them. The CDR3 coding sequence is TGCGCCAGCAGCTTGGACAGCAATCAGCCCCAGCATTTT. This encodes CASSLDSNQPQHF.

The CDR3 loop is CASSSLGETQYF. The DNA for the CDR3 is TGTGCCAGCAGTTCCCTGGGTGAGACCCAGTACTTC. J is TRBJ2-5 and V is TRBV6-5; D ambiguous. CDR1 and CDR2 from the germline V gene are MNHEY and SVGAGI. Trimming shortened V by 4 bases and J by 5 bases, and 8 bases separated the two germline ends. There are 12 residues in the CDR3.

The rearrangement joins TRBV7-9 to TRBJ2-3; D tentatively fits TRBD1 or TRBD2 (5 bases each). V dropped 6 bases and J dropped 4 bases, with 14 bases sitting between them. Per germline, CDR1 SEHNR and CDR2 FQNEAQ (reference sequence). The length of the CDR3 is 14 residues. The CDR3 nucleotides are TGTGCCAGCAGGGGCCAGAGGGGCCCAGATACGCAGTATTTT. It specifies CASRGQRGPDTQYF.

The V and J genes are TRBV6-2 or TRBV6-3 and TRBJ2-3; no reliable D call. CDR1 and CDR2 from the germline V gene are MNHEY and SVGEGT. This CDR3 is 16 amino acids long. Trimming stripped 2 bases from V and 0 bases from J, with 12 bases between. This CDR3 is CASSYGSATSTDTQYF. For the CDR3, the DNA is TGTGCCAGCAGTTACGGGTCAGCGACTAGCACAGATACGCAGTATTTT.

This clone turned up a few times. The rearrangement links TRBV19 to TRBJ2-7, with D perhaps given as TRBD1 or TRBD2 (5 bases each). V was cut by 3 bases and J by 6 bases, with 15 bases left in between. The CDR3 runs 14 residues. CDR1 and CDR2 from the germline V gene are LNHDA and SQIVND (reference sequence). The CDR3 sequence is CASSIGGRAGEQYF. For the CDR3, the DNA is TGTGCCAGTAGTATCGGAGGCAGGGCGGGCGAGCAGTACTTC.

The chain employs TRBV30 and TRBJ2-2; no clear D gene. The CDR3 spans 13 residues. Trimming took 0 bases from V and 6 from J, leaving 8 bases between them. Germline CDR1 is GTSNPN and CDR2 is SVGIG (reference sequence). The CDR3 region is CAWSVFRAGELFF. The CDR3 DNA sequence: TGTGCCTGGAGTGTATTTAGGGCCGGGGAGCTGTTTTTT.

The chain joins TRBV4-1 to TRBJ2-3; TRBD1 or TRBD2 may be the D gene (7 bases each). The germline V gene encodes CDR1 MGHRA and CDR2 YSYEKL. CDR3 length: 17 residues. Deletions cut 2 bases from V and 1 base from J, with 16 bases between. The CDR3 reads CASSQLWGGTGTDTQYF. In DNA form, the CDR3 reads TGCGCCAGCAGCCAACTATGGGGGGGGACAGGCACAGATACGCAGTATTTT.

This clone was observed a few times. The chain recombines TRBV30 with TRBJ1-3, with D uncertain. Germline V gives CDR1 GTSNPN, CDR2 SVGIG (reference sequence). The CDR3 is made up of 12 amino acids. V shed 4 bases and J shed 1 base, with 5 bases lying between them. The CDR3 DNA reads TGTGCCTGGAAAGCTTCTGGAAACACCATATATTTT. Protein product: CAWKASGNTIYF.

The chain is built from TRBV5-5 and TRBJ1-4, with TRBD1 matching 9 bases. Germline V gene sequence: CDR1 SGHKS, CDR2 YYEKEE (reference sequence). J lost 3 bases, V lost 7 bases, and 7 bases had no gene match. The CDR3 extends over 15 amino acids. The CDR3, as DNA: TGTGCCAGCGCCCGCTGGGACAGGGCTAATGAAAAACTGTTTTTT. Residues: CASARWDRANEKLFF.

The chain joins TRBV24-1 to TRBJ2-3; perhaps D is TRBD1 or TRBD2 (5 bases each). The CDR3 spans 15 residues. The V gene's germline CDR1 is KGHDR and CDR2 SFDVKD. V dropped 0 bases and J dropped 5 bases, with 11 bases sitting between them. CDR3 sequence: CATSDLRGLKDTQYF. The CDR3 DNA is TGTGCCACCAGTGATTTGCGGGGCTTAAAAGATACGCAGTATTTT.

This clone appeared a few times. The chain couples TRBV21-1 to TRBJ2-7; the tabulated D call, TRBD1, remains unverified against the DNA. TRBV21-1 is annotated as a pseudogene. This CDR3 comprises 16 residues. The CDR3 bases are TGTGCCAGCAGCATAGTAATGGGACAGGGCACCTACGAGCAGTACTTC. It translates to CASSIVMGQGTYEQYF.

In its sample, this clone was seen a few times. The chain has TRBV5-1 and TRBJ2-1; D is perhaps TRBD1 or TRBD2 (5 bases each). Germline CDR1 and CDR2: SGHRS and YFSETQ. This CDR3 is 16 amino acids long. V gave up 5 bases and J gave up 0 bases, with 15 bases separating them. The CDR3 is CASRRGWGISYNEQFF. The CDR3 nucleotides are TGCGCCAGCAGGAGAGGTTGGGGGATCTCCTACAATGAGCAGTTCTTC.

The chain employs TRBV11-2 and TRBJ2-1, with 9 bases aligning to TRBD2. V lost 1 base to trimming and J lost 3 bases; unmatched junction nucleotides: 4. The CDR3 length is 16 residues. Germline V gene lookup returns CDR1 SGHAT and CDR2 FQNNGV. DNA for the CDR3: TGTGCCAGCAGCTTAGTGGCGGGGGGGTACTACAATGAGCAGTTCTTC. Amino acids: CASSLVAGGYYNEQFF.

This clone was seen just once. The V call is TRBV11-3, the J call TRBJ2-1, with 7 positions matching TRBD1. V shed 5 bases, J shed 3 bases, and the junction held 10 bases outside the gene matches. The CDR3 spans 16 residues. CDR1 and CDR2 from the germline V gene are SGHNT and YENEEA. CDR3 nucleotides: TGTGCCAGCAGCCCAACGAACAGGGGAAACTACAATGAGCAGTTCTTC. Residues: CASSPTNRGNYNEQFF. Complete variable domain (other parts from reference TRBV11-3 and TRBJ2-1): EAGVVQSPRYKIIEKKQPVAFWCNPISGHNTLYWYLQNLGQGPELLIRYENEEAVDDSQLPKDRFSAERLKGVDSTLKIQPAELGDSAVYLCASSPTNRGNYNEQFFGPGTRLTVL.

In DNA form, the CDR3 reads TGTGCCAGCAGCCCGGTCTCTGGGGCCAACGTCCTGACTTTC. The encoded protein is CASSPVSGANVLTF. The V call is TRBV3-1 (or the pseudogene TRBV3-2), the J call TRBJ2-6; D uncertain. Germline V CDR1 and CDR2: LGHDT, YNNKEL (reference sequence). The CDR3 is 14 amino acids. Trimming took off 4 bases at V and 0 bases at J, with 4 bases between the two ends.

As regards this clone: Its ends do not fully match the called genes, so a read error is possible. The chain combines TRBV7-7 with TRBJ2-5; perhaps TRBD1 as D (6 bases). Per germline, CDR1 SSHAT and CDR2 FNYEAQ (reference sequence). The length of the CDR3 is 16 residues. CDR3 nucleotides: TGTGCTAGCAGCTTAGCTACAGGGTTCTCGCAAGAGACCCAGTACTTC. Amino acid sequence: CASSLATGFSQETQYF.